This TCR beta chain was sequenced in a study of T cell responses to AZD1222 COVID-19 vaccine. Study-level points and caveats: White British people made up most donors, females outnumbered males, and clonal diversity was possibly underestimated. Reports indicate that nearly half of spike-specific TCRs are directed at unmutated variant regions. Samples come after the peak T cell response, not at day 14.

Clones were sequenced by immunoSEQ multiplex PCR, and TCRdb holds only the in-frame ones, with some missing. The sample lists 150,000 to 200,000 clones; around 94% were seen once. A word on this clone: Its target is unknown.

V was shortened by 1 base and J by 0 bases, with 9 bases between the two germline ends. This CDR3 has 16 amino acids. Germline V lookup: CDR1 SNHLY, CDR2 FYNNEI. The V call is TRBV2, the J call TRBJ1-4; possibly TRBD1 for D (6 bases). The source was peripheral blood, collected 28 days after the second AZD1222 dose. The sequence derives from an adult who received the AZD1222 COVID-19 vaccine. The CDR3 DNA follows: TGTGCCAGCAGTGAAGGGACAGCCCCAACTAATGAAAAACTGTTTTTT. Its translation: CASSEGTAPTNEKLFF.